This T cell receptor beta chain was documented in a study of blood T cell repertoires in COVID-19. Study information: PBMCs, B-cell-depleted T cells, or T cells were the source of the cDNA or gDNA that made up the material.

Ages ranged from about 18 to 100 years, with residence in under 25 US areas. CDR1 and CDR2 from the germline V gene are MNHEY and SMNVEV (reference sequence). V lost 4 bases, J lost 7 bases, and 15 bases lay in between. This CDR3 is 14 amino acids long. Original methodology: Amplifying reference gene primers gave estimates of nucleated cell counts. Sequenced by immunoSEQ multiplex PCR; TCRdb stores in-frame clones only, minus some. That table furnishes V, J and clone size, whereas the DNA furnished D and trimming. Counted here are more than 350,000 clones, about 88% occurring once; the ten biggest clones make up roughly 1.4%.

J is TRBJ2-3 and V is TRBV27; tentative D call: TRBD2 (5 bases). The TCR comes from a woman in her late teens or twenties who had been exposed to COVID-19. Sequencing was done on a sample of PBMCs or T cells enriched from blood (not recorded which). Here the CDR3 reads CASSWAAWEYTQYF. The CDR3 nucleotides read TGTGCCAGCAGTTGGGCCGCTTGGGAGTATACGCAGTATTTT.